A single sample is the source of the 19 T cell receptor beta chains below, sequenced in a study of tumor-infiltrating lymphocytes in primary liver carcinoma. Researchers generated TCR beta cDNA from approximately 450 ng of total RNA, relying on a constant-region primer. ARM-PCR was slightly modified, and three nested multiplex PCR rounds with it gave rise to the TCR beta libraries. The first two PCR rounds used TRBV1-TRBV30 primers with a Cbeta primer, nine to eleven cycles each. TCRdb passed the multiplex PCR reads through MiXCR, listing each CDR3 protein once. Of some 110,000 distinct CDR3 sequences listed, roughly 80% are singletons. RNA and DNA were co-extracted from approximately 20-30 mg of unsorted bulk tissue. The specimen sequenced was liver tumor tissue from sampling region 3. Subset indicated: tumor region T3, left-lateral pole. The receptors come from a man aged 40-55 years with primary liver carcinoma and hepatitis B virus infection.

Of note for this clonotype: Its ends do not fully match the called genes, so a read error is possible. The chain carries TRBV10-3 and TRBJ1-6, with D possibly being TRBD1 (6 bases). Per the germline V gene, CDR1 is ENHRY and CDR2 is SYGVKD. The CDR3 is 15 amino acids. CDR3 amino acids: CATHLRTDFNSPLQF. CDR3 DNA: TGTGCCACCCACCTCAGGACAGACTTTAATTCACCTCTCCAATTT.

This clonotype has a single count. The chain couples TRBV5-6 to TRBJ2-1, with TRBD2 as a possible D gene (6 bases). Trimming shortened V by 4 bases and J by 5 bases, and 19 bases separated the two germline ends. The CDR3 consists of 16 residues. Germline V gene data show CDR1 as SGHDT and CDR2 as YYEEEE. CDR3 DNA: TGTGCCAGCAGCCCGTCTGGGAGTGGGAGGCACAATGAGCAGTTCTTC. It specifies CASSPSGSGRHNEQFF.

The count of this clonotype is one. The CDR3 end shows no conserved phenylalanine or tryptophan, and so a read error is likely. V gene TRBV10-3 combines with J gene TRBJ2-2, with 9 bases aligning to TRBD2. Germline loops: CDR1 ENHRY, CDR2 SYGVKD. This CDR3 is built from 16 residues. CDR3 nucleotide sequence: TGTGCTATCAGTGGAAATAGCGGGAGAGGGGCCGGGGAGCTGTTTTTA. Translating it yields CAISGNSGRGAGELFL.

Remarks on this clonotype: This may come from a read error, since a much larger clone is one base off. The V gene is TRBV7-9, the J gene TRBJ2-5; 9 bases agree with TRBD2. The CDR3 sequence is 15 residues long. V lost 3 bases to trimming and J lost 5 bases; unmatched junction nucleotides: 7. From germline, CDR1 is SEHNR and CDR2 FQNEAQ (reference sequence). CDR3 residues: CASSLGLAEHETQYF. CDR3 nucleotides: TGTGCCAGCAGCTTGGGACTAGCCGAACATGAGACCCAGTACTTC.

A note on this clonotype: The CDR3 ends on some other residue instead of the conserved phenylalanine or tryptophan, so this is likely a read error. The gene calls are TRBV4-3 and TRBJ2-2; 10 nucleotides agree with TRBD1. CDR1 and CDR2 from the germline V gene are LGHNA and YSLEER. There are 18 residues in the CDR3. The CDR3 DNA follows: TGCGCCAGCAGCCAATATCATTGGACAGGGGGGTACACCCGGGAGCTGTTTTCT. It specifies CASSQYHWTGGYTRELFS.

The chain joins TRBV11-2 to TRBJ2-1, with TRBD2 identical over 8 bases. This CDR3 region has 17 residues. The V gene's germline CDR1 is SGHAT and CDR2 FQNNGV. Unmatched junction bases numbered 17, after V lost 5 bases and J lost 8 bases. The CDR3 DNA reads as TGTGCCAGCAGCCCCCACGGTAGCGGGATTATATACGATGAGCAGTTCTTC. Translating gives CASSPHGSGIIYDEQFF. The full variable domain, in which reference TRBV11-2 and TRBJ2-1 provide the parts outside the CDR3, is EAGVAQSPRYKIIEKRQSVAFWCNPISGHATLYWYQQILGQGPKLLIQFQNNGVVDDSQLPKDRFSAERLKGVDSTLKIQPAKLEDSAVYLCASSPHGSGIIYDEQFFGPGTRLTVL.

Concerning this clonotype: One end of the junction fails to match germline, which may point to a read error. The rearrangement links TRBV4-1 to TRBJ2-1; 11 bases line up with TRBD2. CDR3 size: 16 residues. CDR1 is MGHRA and CDR2 is YSYEKL in the germline V gene. The CDR3 sequence: CACSPELAGAYSGQFF. DNA of the CDR3: TGCGCCTGCAGCCCCGAACTAGCGGGGGCTTACAGTGGGCAGTTCTTC.

The rearrangement uses TRBV2 and TRBJ1-2; D is undetermined. Per the germline V gene, CDR1 is SNHLY and CDR2 is FYNNEI. The CDR3 extends over 14 amino acids. V was cut by 7 bases and J by 7 bases, with 19 bases left in between. Here the CDR3 DNA reads TGTGCCAGCACTAAAGATCTGGGGAGCGGTGGCTACACCTTC. Its translation is CASTKDLGSGGYTF.

This sequence joins TRBV5-4 and TRBJ2-1; the D gene could be TRBD1 or TRBD2 (5 bases each). Germline V CDR1 and CDR2: SGHNT, YYREEE (reference sequence). The germline V and J ends were trimmed by 3 bases and 7 bases, with 17 bases remaining between them. The CDR3 covers 15 residues. The CDR3 coding sequence is TGTGCCAGCAGCTCCAATAGCTGGGACCTTAATGAGCAGTTCTTC. Translating gives CASSSNSWDLNEQFF.

Turning to this clonotype: At one of its ends the junction is not consistent with the germline gene, which may arise from a read error. V gene TRBV5-1 combines with J gene TRBJ2-1, with TRBD2 matching over 9 bases. The V gene's germline CDR1 is SGHRS and CDR2 YFSETQ. This CDR3 has 18 residues. Written as DNA, the CDR3 is TGCGCTAGCAGCTTGTCAACGAGCGGGGGACTAGCCGACAATGAGCAGTTCTTC. Its protein product is CASSLSTSGGLADNEQFF.

This sequence joins TRBV6-6 and TRBJ1-1; the D gene is possibly TRBD1 (6 bases). V was pared by 9 bases and J by 5 bases, with 16 bases between. CDR3 length: 13 residues. Germline assignment: CDR1 MNHNY and CDR2 SVGAGI (reference sequence). In DNA form, the CDR3 reads TGTGCCAGTAGTCCGATAGGGGGAACTGAAGCTTTCTTT. This encodes CASSPIGGTEAFF.

Regarding this clonotype: The final CDR3 position lacks the conserved phenylalanine or tryptophan, pointing to a likely read error. The chain links TRBV29-1 to TRBJ2-3; the D gene is possibly TRBD2 (6 bases). The CDR3 spans 15 residues. In germline, CDR1 is SQVTM, CDR2 ANQGSEA. CDR3 coding DNA: TGCAGCGTTGAGGGCGGGGCCGGCATCATAGATAAGCAGTATTAT. It codes for CSVEGGAGIIDKQYY.

The J gene is TRBJ1-5, the V gene TRBV24-1; tentative D call: TRBD1 (5 bases). CDR1 KGHDR and CDR2 SFDVKD come from the germline V gene. The CDR3 consists of 14 residues. The ends were cut back, 1 base at V and 2 bases at J, with 5 bases in the middle. CDR3 amino acids: CATSDFRGNQPQHF. CDR3 DNA: TGTGCCACCAGTGATTTCAGGGGCAATCAGCCCCAGCATTTT.

Note on this clonotype: An end of the junction does not agree with germline; a read error may underlie this. The chain has TRBV6-2 or TRBV6-3 and TRBJ1-2; D gene uncertain. Germline values: CDR1 MNHEY, CDR2 SVGEGT. The CDR3 has 14 residues. The CDR3 bases are TGTGCAAGAAGCTCCGGACCAATGAACTATGGATACACCTTC. Translating gives CARSSGPMNYGYTF.

The gene calls are TRBV11-1 and TRBJ2-4; TRBD1 is a possible D gene (5 bases). The germline CDR1 and CDR2 sequences are SGHAT and FQDESV (reference sequence). The CDR3 has 13 amino acids. V was cut by 4 bases and J by 8 bases, with 12 bases left in between. CDR3 bases: TGTGCCAGCAGCTGGAAGCAGGGCGACATTCAGTACTTC. Translation: CASSWKQGDIQYF. Drawing the rest from reference TRBV11-1 and TRBJ2-4, the complete variable domain is EAEVAQSPRYKITEKSQAVAFWCDPISGHATLYWYRQILGQGPELLVQFQDESVVDDSQLPKDRFSAERLKGVDSTLKIQPAELGDSAMYLCASSWKQGDIQYFGAGTRLSVL.

Comment on this clonotype: At one end, the junction sequence differs from germline, possibly due to a read error. The rearrangement joins TRBV4-1 to TRBJ2-7; D possibly uses TRBD1 or TRBD2 (5 bases each). Germline CDR1 and CDR2: MGHRA and YSYEKL. The CDR3 is 13 amino acids. This CDR3 reads CARSRPLGDEKYF. The DNA of the CDR3 is TGCGCCAGGAGCCGTCCTTTAGGGGACGAGAAGTACTTC.

As regards this clonotype: Sequence at one end of the junction differs from germline and may be a read error. The chain carries TRBV29-1 and TRBJ2-3; TRBD1 might be the D (6 bases). The CDR3 is made up of 15 amino acids. Germline CDR1 is SQVTM and CDR2 is ANQGSEA. CDR3 nucleotide sequence: TGCAGCGCTGCCCGATCCGGGACAAGCACAGATACGCTGTATTTT. Translating gives CSAARSGTSTDTLYF.

The sample holds many counts of this clonotype. The junction shows a germline mismatch at one end, possibly a read error. The chain carries TRBV5-6 and TRBJ2-1, with 11 bases that match TRBD2. The length of the CDR3 is 17 residues. Germline values: CDR1 SGHDT, CDR2 YYEEEE. CDR3 bases: TGTGCCAGCAGCTTGGCTGTTCGACTAGCGGGAAGTAATGAGCAGCTCTTC. Translation: CASSLAVRLAGSNEQLF.

On this clonotype: No conserved phenylalanine or tryptophan is present at the end of the CDR3, so a read error is the likely explanation. J is TRBJ2-7 and V is TRBV30, with 7 bases aligning to TRBD1. The CDR3 runs to 14 residues. Germline V CDR1 and CDR2: GTSNPN, SVGIG (reference sequence). After removal of 8 bases from V and 2 bases from J, the junction contained 12 bases not matched to a gene. The CDR3 DNA reads as TGTGCCGTGGAGATACGGGACAGAGCCTACGAGCAGTACTTA. This gives the protein CAVEIRDRAYEQYL.